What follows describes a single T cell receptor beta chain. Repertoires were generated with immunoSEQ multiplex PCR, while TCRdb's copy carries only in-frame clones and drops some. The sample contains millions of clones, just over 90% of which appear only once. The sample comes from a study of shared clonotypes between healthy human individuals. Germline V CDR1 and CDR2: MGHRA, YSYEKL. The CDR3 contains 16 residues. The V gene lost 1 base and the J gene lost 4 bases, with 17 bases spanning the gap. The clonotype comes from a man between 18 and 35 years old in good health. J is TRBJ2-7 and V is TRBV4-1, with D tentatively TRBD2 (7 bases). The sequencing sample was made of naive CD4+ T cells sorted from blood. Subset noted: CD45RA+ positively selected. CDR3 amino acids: CASSQGGGRLFYEQYF. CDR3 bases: TGCGCCAGCAGCCAAGGGGGGGGCAGACTTTTTTACGAGCAGTACTTC.